The 26 T cell receptor beta chains below come from one sample, sequenced in a study of blood T cell repertoires in COVID-19. Assay: immunoSEQ multiplex PCR; the TCRdb copy retains only in-frame clones and omits some. The data hold approximately 220,000 clones, with around 90% observed a single time. The sequencing sample was made of PBMCs or T cells enriched from blood (not recorded which). The receptors were gathered from a woman aged 25-40 years with acute COVID-19.

The V and J genes are TRBV5-1 and TRBJ2-1; D not resolved. The CDR3 covers 15 residues. Germline loops: CDR1 SGHRS, CDR2 YFSETQ. Trimming pared 7 bases from V and 0 bases from J, leaving 14 bases between. The CDR3 reads CASFPDFSSYNEQFF. DNA for the CDR3: TGCGCCAGCTTCCCCGATTTTAGCTCCTACAATGAGCAGTTCTTC.

This chain connects TRBV11-2 to TRBJ2-5, with unresolved D. Germline-derived CDR1 and CDR2 are SGHAT and FQNNGV. This CDR3 is 15 amino acids long. Trimming pared 1 base from V and 3 bases from J, leaving 12 bases between. The DNA for the CDR3 is TGTGCCAGCAGCTTAGTTGGCAGAACCGAAGAGACCCAGTACTTC. The encoded protein is CASSLVGRTEETQYF.

V is TRBV19 and J is TRBJ1-2, with D perhaps matching TRBD1 (5 bases). The germline V and J ends were trimmed by 6 bases and 2 bases, with 10 bases remaining between them. Germline CDR1 and CDR2: LNHDA and SQIVND (reference sequence). The CDR3 is made up of 13 amino acids. DNA of the CDR3: TGTGCCAGTAGAAGGGGTCAGAACTATGGCTACACCTTC. Protein product: CASRRGQNYGYTF.

The CDR3 DNA reads as TGTGCCAGCTCACCACACCTGGACAGGGGAAACACCATATATTTT. Its translation: CASSPHLDRGNTIYF. The chain carries TRBV18 and TRBJ1-3; 7 bases map to TRBD1. The germline V gene has CDR1 KGHSH and CDR2 LQKENI. V shed 1 base, J shed 4 bases, and the junction held 4 bases outside the gene matches. The CDR3 is made up of 15 amino acids. The whole variable domain, filled in from reference TRBV18 and TRBJ1-3, reads NAGVMQNPRHLVRRRGQEARLRCSPMKGHSHVYWYRQLPEEGLKFMVYLQKENIIDESGMPKERFSAEFPKEGPSILRIQQVVRGDSAAYFCASSPHLDRGNTIYFGEGSWLTVV.

This chain uses TRBV6-6 with TRBJ1-6; 8 bases are shared with TRBD1. The germline CDR1 and CDR2 sequences are MNHNY and SVGAGI (reference sequence). CDR3 size: 15 residues. Trimming at V came to 0 bases and at J to 5 bases, leaving 0 bases not matched to a gene. In DNA form, the CDR3 reads TGTGCCAGCAGTTACTCGGACAGGGATAATTCACCCCTCCACTTT. It translates to CASSYSDRDNSPLHF.

The chain employs TRBV5-1 and TRBJ1-2, with D maybe TRBD1 (6 bases). This CDR3 has 15 amino acids. Germline assignment: CDR1 SGHRS and CDR2 YFSETQ. V lost 0 bases, J lost 5 bases, and 14 bases lay in between. The CDR3 nucleotides are TGCGCCAGCAGCTTGGAGGGTACAGGGCAATATGGCTACACCTTC. Protein product: CASSLEGTGQYGYTF.

The chain joins TRBV7-8 to TRBJ2-3; 7 positions agree with TRBD1. The CDR3 has 13 residues. Germline assignment: CDR1 SGHVS and CDR2 FQNEAQ. With V trimmed by 4 bases and J by 3 bases, 1 base remained unmatched. The CDR3 loop reads CASSSGQTDTQYF. The DNA for the CDR3 is TGTGCCAGCAGCTCGGGACAGACAGATACGCAGTATTTT. The full variable domain, rest sourced from reference TRBV7-8 and TRBJ2-3, is GAGVSQSPRYKVAKRGQDVALRCDPISGHVSLFWYQQALGQGPEFLTYFQNEAQLDKSGLPSDRFFAERPEGSVSTLKIQRTQQEDSAVYLCASSSGQTDTQYFGPGTRLTVL.

The chain has TRBV29-1 and TRBJ2-3; 9 bases line up with TRBD2. This CDR3 is 13 amino acids long. CDR1 and CDR2 (germline): SQVTM, ANQGSEA. The junction had 5 bases not matched to a gene; V was cut back by 7 bases and J by 3 bases. The DNA of the CDR3 is TGCAGCGCCCCTAGCGGGGTGACAGATACGCAGTATTTT. It yields the protein CSAPSGVTDTQYF.

This sequence joins TRBV4-2 and TRBJ1-2, with TRBD1 matching 9 bases. This CDR3 has 16 residues. CDR1 and CDR2 from the germline V gene are LGHNA and YNFKEQ. V trimming: 0 bases; J trimming: 7 bases; junction bases outside the gene matches: 9. The CDR3 reads CASSQDPGQGFPGYTF. CDR3 coding DNA: TGTGCCAGCAGCCAAGACCCAGGACAGGGGTTTCCTGGCTACACCTTC.

J is TRBJ1-5 and V is TRBV29-1; D gene ambiguous. Between the trimmed V and J ends, which lost 3 bases and 6 bases, there was a span of 12 bases. The CDR3 loop spans 13 amino acids. Germline CDR1 reads SQVTM; CDR2 reads ANQGSEA. Written as DNA, the CDR3 is TGCAGCGTTGATGGTGGGGAGGGTCAGCCCCAGCATTTT. Its translation is CSVDGGEGQPQHF.

The chain links TRBV7-9 to TRBJ1-5; D possibly corresponds to TRBD1 (5 bases). The length of the CDR3 is 15 residues. Trimming shortened V by 5 bases and J by 5 bases, and 16 bases separated the two germline ends. The germline V gene encodes CDR1 SEHNR and CDR2 FQNEAQ (reference sequence). CDR3 in amino acids: CASSPAGLRDQPQHF. The CDR3 DNA sequence: TGTGCCAGCAGCCCTGCCGGCCTCAGGGATCAGCCCCAGCATTTT.

The chain joins TRBV6-5 to TRBJ1-2; 8 nucleotides agree with TRBD1. The CDR3 runs 13 residues. V shed 6 bases, J shed 5 bases, and the junction held 5 bases outside the gene matches. CDR1 is MNHEY and CDR2 is SVGAGI in the germline V gene. The CDR3 nucleotides are TGTGCCAGCAGAGATGACAGGGGATATGGCTACACCTTC. This gives the protein CASRDDRGYGYTF.

Only one count was recorded for this clone. The rearrangement uses TRBV5-1 and TRBJ2-5, with D possibly TRBD2 on 5 matching bases. The CDR3 totals 15 residues. CDR1 is SGHRS, CDR2 YFSETQ, per germline. Deletions cut 1 base from V and 2 bases from J, with 12 bases between. This CDR3 is CASSLLGEGQETQYF. CDR3 in DNA: TGCGCCAGCAGCTTGTTGGGCGAGGGACAAGAGACCCAGTACTTC.

The chain combines TRBV2 with TRBJ1-2, with D perhaps TRBD1 (6 bases). CDR1 and CDR2 (germline): SNHLY, FYNNEI. The CDR3 length is 13 residues. Trimming took 5 bases from V and 5 from J, leaving 12 bases between them. This CDR3 reads CASSFDRTYGYTF. CDR3 nucleotide sequence: TGTGCCAGCAGTTTCGACAGGACGTATGGCTACACCTTC.

The chain couples TRBV12-5 to TRBJ1-1; D is undetermined. V was trimmed by 6 bases and J by 0 bases, leaving 5 bases between them. The CDR3 covers 12 residues. CDR1 is LGHNT, CDR2 FRNRAP, per germline. The CDR3 sequence is CASGELNTEAFF. In nucleotides, the CDR3 is TGTGCTAGTGGGGAGTTGAACACTGAAGCTTTCTTT.

This clone was observed a handful of times. The chain couples TRBV2 to TRBJ1-6; unclear D gene. There are 11 residues in the CDR3. CDR1 is SNHLY, CDR2 FYNNEI, per germline. Trimming cost V 4 bases and J 8 bases, with 3 bases left between them. The CDR3 region has the DNA TGTGCCAGCAGTGCCGATTCACCCCTCCACTTT. This gives the protein CASSADSPLHF.

The chain carries TRBV7-8 and TRBJ1-6; D call uncertain. The CDR3 is made up of 17 amino acids. CDR1 SGHVS and CDR2 FQNEAQ come from the germline V gene. Trimming pared 5 bases from V and 10 bases from J, leaving 24 bases between. CDR3 coding DNA: TGTGCCAGCAGCAAACAGTTCACCCAGGAGGTGTACTCACCCCTCCACTTT. This sequence encodes CASSKQFTQEVYSPLHF.

The chain recombines TRBV19 with TRBJ1-4, with TRBD1 as a possible D gene (5 bases). Looked up from germline, CDR1 is LNHDA and CDR2 is SQIVND (reference sequence). The CDR3 consists of 13 residues. The V end lost 5 bases, the J end lost 8 bases, and 12 bases lay between the germline ends. The chain's CDR3 is CASSPQGGEKLFF. The CDR3 DNA follows: TGTGCCAGTAGTCCCCAGGGAGGGGAAAAACTGTTTTTT.

This chain connects TRBV30 to TRBJ2-7; tentative D call: TRBD2 (5 bases). This CDR3 has 14 amino acids. The germline V gene has CDR1 GTSNPN and CDR2 SVGIG (reference sequence). V lost 1 base to trimming and J lost 0 bases, with 10 bases between them. The CDR3 sequence: CAWSGTASSYEQYF. The CDR3 DNA reads TGTGCCTGGAGTGGGACTGCCAGCTCCTACGAGCAGTACTTC.

This clone was seen only once. The V gene is TRBV18, the J gene TRBJ2-1; no firm D call. The V gene's germline CDR1 is KGHSH and CDR2 LQKENI. The ends were cut back, 0 bases at V and 11 bases at J, with 8 bases in the middle. This CDR3 region has 12 residues. The CDR3, as DNA: TGTGCCAGCTCACCACCGGCATCCCAGCAGTTCTTC. Protein product: CASSPPASQQFF.

This chain uses TRBV5-1 with TRBJ2-7, with D perhaps matching TRBD1 (6 bases). The CDR3 extends over 13 amino acids. V was trimmed by 4 bases and J by 3 bases, leaving 11 bases between them. CDR1 is SGHRS and CDR2 is YFSETQ in the germline V gene. The CDR3 DNA is TGCGCCAGCAGCCGCGTGGACAGCTACGAGCAGTACTTC. It codes for CASSRVDSYEQYF.

This rearrangement joins TRBV29-1 to TRBJ2-1, with D possibly matching TRBD1 (6 bases). This CDR3 is 16 amino acids long. From germline, CDR1 is SQVTM and CDR2 ANQGSEA. V lost 0 bases to trimming and J lost 8 bases, with 20 bases between them. The CDR3 loop reads CSVEEEGETLRDEQFF. The CDR3, as DNA: TGCAGCGTTGAAGAAGAGGGGGAGACTCTCAGGGATGAGCAGTTCTTC.

The chain couples TRBV2 to TRBJ1-2; D might be TRBD1 (6 bases). The V end was cut by 0 bases, the J end by 4 bases, with 15 bases between. From germline, CDR1 is SNHLY and CDR2 FYNNEI. The CDR3 totals 16 residues. DNA for the CDR3: TGTGCCAGCAGTGAAGCGCTCGGCAGGGGCGGCTATGGCTACACCTTC. Its protein is CASSEALGRGGYGYTF.

V usage is TRBV5-8 and J usage is TRBJ2-7; a weak D match, TRBD2 (5 bases). Trimming took 4 bases from V and 3 from J, leaving 11 bases between them. The CDR3 contains 13 residues. Germline V gene data show CDR1 as SGHTS and CDR2 as YDEGEE. In nucleotides, the CDR3 is TGTGCCAGCAGCAGGCAACGGGGCTACGAGCAGTACTTC. This sequence encodes CASSRQRGYEQYF.

V gene TRBV10-3 combines with J gene TRBJ2-1, with D possibly TRBD1 on 6 matching bases. The CDR3 is 17 amino acids. The germline V and J ends were trimmed by 4 bases and 3 bases, with 19 bases remaining between them. The germline CDR1 and CDR2 sequences are ENHRY and SYGVKD. The chain's CDR3 is CAISAAPYGQNYNEQFF. CDR3 nucleotides: TGTGCCATCAGTGCGGCCCCCTACGGACAGAACTACAATGAGCAGTTCTTC.

Regarding this clone: Compared with germline, one end of the junction differs, possibly owing to a read error. The V gene is TRBV7-7, the J gene TRBJ2-3; tentatively, D is TRBD1 (6 bases). Germline CDR1 reads SSHAT; CDR2 reads FNYEAQ (reference sequence). CDR3 length equals 14 residues. The CDR3 DNA reads as TGTGCTAGCAGCTTACAGGGCTTCACAGATACGCAGTATTTT. It encodes CASSLQGFTDTQYF.